These 25 T cell receptor beta chains were all obtained from the same sample, sequenced in a study of response to subunit inactivated influenza vaccine. TCRdb passed the RT-PCR reads through MiXCR, listing each CDR3 protein once. The repertoire holds about 780,000 distinct CDR3 sequences, with around 20% as singletons. The input for sequencing was PBMCs from blood, taken around 5 days after vaccination. These receptors originate from a man aged 50-60 years who received an inactivated influenza vaccine.

This clonotype was seen more than once but under ten times. V gene TRBV29-1 combines with J gene TRBJ2-5, with 8 bases fitting TRBD1. The germline V gene encodes CDR1 SQVTM and CDR2 ANQGSEA. The CDR3 runs 12 residues. Trimming removed 7 bases from V and 4 bases from J; junction bases left unmatched: 5. The CDR3 region has the DNA TGCAGCGGCAGGACAGGGCGAGAGACCCAGTACTTC. Translation: CSGRTGRETQYF.

The chain recombines TRBV27 with TRBJ1-3, with 7 nucleotides matching TRBD1. V lost 8 bases to trimming and J lost 0 bases; unmatched junction nucleotides: 1. CDR3 length equals 13 residues. Per germline, CDR1 MNHEY and CDR2 SMNVEV (reference sequence). CDR3 DNA: TGTGCCAGCGGACAGGACTCTGGAAACACCATATATTTT. Translated, it gives CASGQDSGNTIYF.

The V call is TRBV15, the J call TRBJ2-6; TRBD1 is a possible D gene (5 bases). V was pared by 0 bases and J by 6 bases, with 15 bases between. Per the germline V gene, CDR1 is LNHNV and CDR2 is YYDKDF (reference sequence). The CDR3 runs 17 residues. CDR3 residues: CATSRDTGLSLANVLTF. CDR3 DNA sequence: TGTGCCACCAGCAGAGATACAGGTCTCTCTTTGGCCAACGTCCTGACTTTC.

J is TRBJ1-6 and V is TRBV5-1; maybe TRBD1 (6 bases). Germline loops: CDR1 SGHRS, CDR2 YFSETQ. The CDR3 loop spans 15 amino acids. The V end lost 0 bases, the J end lost 5 bases, and 9 bases lay between the germline ends. The CDR3 nucleotides are TGCGCCAGCAGCTTGGTGGCAGGGGATAATTCACCCCTCCACTTT. Translated: CASSLVAGDNSPLHF.

The chain employs TRBV2 and TRBJ2-1, with D possibly matching TRBD1 (7 bases). The V gene's germline CDR1 is SNHLY and CDR2 FYNNEI. CDR3 length equals 15 residues. V lost 4 bases and J 5 bases, leaving 15 bases between the germline ends. CDR3 region: CASSVEGATHNEQFF. The CDR3 DNA is TGTGCCAGCAGTGTGGAGGGGGCGACGCACAATGAGCAGTTCTTC.

This chain uses TRBV5-1 with TRBJ2-3; D gene uncertain. V lost 0 bases and J 4 bases, leaving 12 bases between the germline ends. Germline lookup yields CDR1 SGHRS and CDR2 YFSETQ. The CDR3 is made up of 15 amino acids. CDR3 coding DNA: TGCGCCAGCAGCTTGGAGGTGACATCTTCAGATACGCAGTATTTT. The encoded protein is CASSLEVTSSDTQYF.

The V call is TRBV20-1, the J call TRBJ1-2; tentative D call: TRBD1 (6 bases). Trimming removed 1 base at V and 5 bases at J, with 20 bases between. This CDR3 spans 16 amino acids. Germline assignment: CDR1 DFQATT and CDR2 SNEGSKA (reference sequence). The CDR3 is CSARGLKGGVQYGYTF. The DNA of the CDR3 is TGCAGTGCTAGAGGACTGAAGGGGGGTGTACAATATGGCTACACCTTC.

A few counts support this clonotype. The V call is TRBV2, the J call TRBJ2-1; D tentatively fits TRBD1 or TRBD2 (7 bases each). In germline, CDR1 is SNHLY, CDR2 FYNNEI. V lost 2 bases and J lost 3, with 14 bases in between. The CDR3 spans 16 residues. The CDR3 loop is CASSERGAGGYNEQFF. The CDR3 DNA sequence: TGTGCCAGCAGTGAACGGGGGGCAGGGGGCTACAATGAGCAGTTCTTC.

This clonotype was detected a few times. The chain is built from TRBV5-4 and TRBJ2-1; 8 bases line up with TRBD2. Germline V gene data show CDR1 as SGHNT and CDR2 as YYREEE (reference sequence). This CDR3 spans 14 amino acids. With V trimmed by 4 bases and J by 9 bases, 9 bases remained unmatched. CDR3 amino acids: CASSRRGGPGEQFF. Written as DNA, the CDR3 is TGTGCCAGCAGCCGACGGGGGGGCCCGGGTGAGCAGTTCTTC.

This clonotype was recorded at least ten times. The gene calls are TRBV7-2 and TRBJ1-6; weak D call: TRBD1 (6 bases). CDR3 length: 15 amino acids. The V gene's germline CDR1 is SGHTA and CDR2 FQGNSA. V was clipped by 3 bases and J by 4 bases, with 10 bases between them. CDR3 loop: CASSLGQQYNSPLHF. The CDR3 DNA reads TGTGCCAGCAGCTTGGGACAACAATATAATTCACCCCTCCACTTT.

The J gene is TRBJ1-2, the V gene TRBV20-1, with a possible D match to TRBD1 (6 bases). The CDR3 consists of 14 residues. V was trimmed by 4 bases and J by 2 bases, leaving 14 bases between them. The germline CDR1 and CDR2 sequences are DFQATT and SNEGSKA (reference sequence). Written as DNA, the CDR3 is TGCAGTGCTATGTTCCGACAGGCCAACTATGGCTACACCTTC. It is translated as CSAMFRQANYGYTF.

This clonotype appeared a few times. The V gene is TRBV6-2 or TRBV6-3, the J gene TRBJ2-7; maybe TRBD1 (6 bases). Trimming removed 7 bases at V and 0 bases at J, with 19 bases between. Per the germline V gene, CDR1 is MNHEY and CDR2 is SVGEGT. The CDR3 has 16 residues. In DNA form, the CDR3 reads TGTGCCAGCACCCTCTATGGGGGCCAAAGCTCCTACGAGCAGTACTTC. Amino acid sequence: CASTLYGGQSSYEQYF.

The chain carries TRBV28 and TRBJ2-1, with D uncertain. The ends were cut back, 10 bases at V and 6 bases at J, with 13 bases in the middle. The CDR3 runs to 12 residues. Germline V lookup: CDR1 MDHEN, CDR2 SYDVKM. The CDR3 region is CATLDYRNEQFF. The CDR3 region has the DNA TGTGCCACCCTCGATTACCGCAATGAGCAGTTCTTC.

There are a few counts of this clonotype. The J gene is TRBJ2-2, the V gene TRBV7-9; D gene unclear. The CDR3 covers 15 residues. Germline lookup yields CDR1 SEHNR and CDR2 FQNEAQ (reference sequence). V was clipped by 1 base and J by 0 bases, with 6 bases between them. CDR3 protein: CASSLELTNTGELFF. CDR3 DNA sequence: TGTGCCAGCAGCTTAGAACTAACGAACACCGGGGAGCTGTTTTTT.

In this sample, this clonotype turned up a few times. V gene TRBV28 combines with J gene TRBJ2-7; D call uncertain. CDR1 is MDHEN and CDR2 is SYDVKM in the germline V gene. The CDR3 has 12 amino acids. The V end lost 2 bases, the J end lost 12 bases, and 14 bases lay between the germline ends. The CDR3 protein is CASSLIGRPLYF. CDR3 in DNA: TGTGCCAGCAGTTTAATAGGACGGCCACTGTACTTC.

The chain uses TRBV20-1 and TRBJ2-5; 11 positions match TRBD2. The germline gives CDR1 DFQATT, CDR2 SNEGSKA (reference sequence). The junction had 12 bases not matched to a gene; V was cut back by 2 bases and J by 7 bases. CDR3 length: 16 residues. In DNA form, the CDR3 reads TGCAGTGCTAGACTTCCCCTTAGCGGGGGGGCCGTGACCCAGTACTTC. It specifies CSARLPLSGGAVTQYF.

This clonotype was seen repeatedly, ten times or more. Here the CDR3 reads CSATYSGRNYNEQFF. In DNA, the CDR3 is TGCAGTGCTACCTACAGCGGGAGGAATTACAATGAGCAGTTCTTC. V usage is TRBV20-1 and J usage is TRBJ2-1; 9 nucleotides line up with TRBD2. The CDR3 loop spans 15 amino acids. The germline gives CDR1 DFQATT, CDR2 SNEGSKA (reference sequence). The junction had 8 bases not matched to a gene; V was cut back by 4 bases and J by 4 bases.

This clonotype turned up a few times. This chain connects TRBV2 to TRBJ2-1; D uncertain. Germline V gene lookup returns CDR1 SNHLY and CDR2 FYNNEI. Trimming pared 4 bases from V and 4 bases from J, leaving 11 bases between. The CDR3 totals 14 residues. The CDR3 region is CASSGGRNYNEQFF. The CDR3 region has the DNA TGTGCCAGCAGTGGTGGGCGTAATTACAATGAGCAGTTCTTC. The variable domain in full, with the rest retrieved from reference TRBV2 and TRBJ2-1, is EPEVTQTPSHQVTQMGQEVILRCVPISNHLYFYWYRQILGQKVEFLVSFYNNEISEKSEIFDDQFSVERPDGSNFTLKIRSTKLEDSAMYFCASSGGRNYNEQFFGPGTRLTVL.

This chain connects TRBV20-1 to TRBJ2-7; TRBD2 matches at 14 bases. Germline V gene data show CDR1 as DFQATT and CDR2 as SNEGSKA (reference sequence). V lost 1 base, J lost 6 bases, and 5 bases stayed unmatched. The CDR3 is 15 amino acids. The CDR3 sequence: CSARGGLAGGGEQYF. The CDR3 region has the DNA TGCAGTGCTAGAGGCGGACTAGCGGGAGGCGGCGAGCAGTACTTC.

This clonotype was picked up many times. This sequence joins TRBV15 and TRBJ1-5; 7 positions match TRBD1. With V trimmed by 3 bases and J by 5 bases, 7 bases remained unmatched. Germline V gene sequence: CDR1 LNHNV, CDR2 YYDKDF (reference sequence). The CDR3 covers 15 residues. The CDR3 coding sequence is TGTGCCACCAGCAGGGACGACAGGGAATATCAGCCCCAGCATTTT. Its protein product is CATSRDDREYQPQHF.

The CDR3: CASSQKVASTTDTQYF. The CDR3 DNA reads as TGTGCCAGCAGCCAAAAAGTAGCAAGCACCACAGATACGCAGTATTTT. This chain joins TRBV3-1 and TRBJ2-3, with D unresolved. V was cut by 2 bases and J by 2 bases, with 14 bases left in between. The length of the CDR3 is 16 residues. Germline values: CDR1 LGHDT, CDR2 YNNKEL (reference sequence).

The chain uses TRBV15 and TRBJ2-1, with 7 positions matching TRBD2. This CDR3 comprises 16 residues. From germline, CDR1 is LNHNV and CDR2 YYDKDF (reference sequence). V lost 5 bases to trimming and J lost 3 bases; unmatched junction nucleotides: 10. CDR3 coding DNA: TGTGCCACCAGCCTCCGCGGGAGCGGGCTCTACAATGAGCAGTTCTTC. Protein: CATSLRGSGLYNEQFF. Variable domain in full (rest from reference TRBV15 and TRBJ2-1): DAMVIQNPRYQVTQFGKPVTLSCSQTLNHNVMYWYQQKSSQAPKLLFHYYDKDFNNEADTPDNFQSRRPNTSFCFLDIRSPGLGDTAMYLCATSLRGSGLYNEQFFGPGTRLTVL.

V gene TRBV20-1 combines with J gene TRBJ1-6; no firm D call. This CDR3 comprises 12 residues. The V end lost 1 base, the J end lost 7 bases, and 5 bases lay between the germline ends. Germline V gives CDR1 DFQATT, CDR2 SNEGSKA (reference sequence). CDR3 loop: CSARGGNSPLHF. The CDR3 bases are TGCAGTGCTAGAGGAGGGAATTCACCCCTCCACTTT.

This clonotype was observed a handful of times. The chain joins TRBV29-1 to TRBJ2-1, with D possibly matching TRBD2 (6 bases). CDR1 is SQVTM and CDR2 is ANQGSEA in the germline V gene. This CDR3 region has 15 residues. The germline V and J ends were trimmed by 4 bases and 1 base, with 14 bases remaining between them. In nucleotides, the CDR3 is TGCAGCGTTGTTGGGCTTCGGGAGTCCTACAATGAGCAGTTCTTC. Its translation: CSVVGLRESYNEQFF.

J is TRBJ2-2 and V is TRBV5-1, with a weak D call TRBD2 (6 bases). This CDR3 has 16 amino acids. The V gene lost 4 bases and the J gene lost 3 bases, with 16 bases spanning the gap. The germline CDR1 and CDR2 sequences are SGHRS and YFSETQ. CDR3 in amino acids: CASSSRSWGDTGELFF. CDR3 DNA sequence: TGCGCCAGCAGCAGCCGAAGCTGGGGGGACACCGGGGAGCTGTTTTTT.